This TCR beta chain came from a study of T-cell memory formation after mild COVID-19. Study-level results: A subset of responding clones appeared in pre-infection memory, suggesting cross-reactive memory joined. Clones contracting day 15 to 85 were balanced CD4/CD8; later expanders leaned CD4+. Mainly in CM and EM were contracting CD4+ clones; CD8+ were in EMRA.

From germline, CDR1 is SGHRS and CDR2 YFSETQ. Trimming took off 4 bases at V and 3 bases at J, with 16 bases between the two ends. CDR3 length: 15 residues. Using constant-segment primers, 5'RACE produced TCR alpha and TCR beta cDNA libraries carrying sample barcodes and UMIs. From the 5' RACE reads, TCRdb called clonotypes with MiXCR, one entry per CDR3 protein. The sample carries some 280,000 distinct CDR3 sequences, roughly 15% recorded once. The table lists this clonotype with a few counts. The antigen remains undetermined. The chain employs TRBV5-1 and TRBJ1-1; D might be TRBD1 (6 bases). This TCR came from a man younger than 30 who had mild COVID-19 (a few samples of this study predate the infection). Cell type and time point are not known. The sequencing input was PBMCs or a T cell subset sorted from them (not recorded which). In DNA form, the CDR3 reads TGCGCCAGCAGCAGAGTGACAGGCGGGGACACTGAAGCTTTCTTT. Translating it yields CASSRVTGGDTEAFF.